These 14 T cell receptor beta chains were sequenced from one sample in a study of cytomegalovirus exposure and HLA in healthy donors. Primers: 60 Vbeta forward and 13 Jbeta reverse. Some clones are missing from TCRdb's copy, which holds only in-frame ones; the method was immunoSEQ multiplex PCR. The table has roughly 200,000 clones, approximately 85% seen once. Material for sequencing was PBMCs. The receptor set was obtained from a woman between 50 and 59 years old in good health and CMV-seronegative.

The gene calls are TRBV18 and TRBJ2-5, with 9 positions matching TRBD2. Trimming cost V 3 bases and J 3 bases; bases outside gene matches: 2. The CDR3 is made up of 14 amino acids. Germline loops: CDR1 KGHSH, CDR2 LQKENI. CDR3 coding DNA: TGTGCCAGCTCACCTTTAGCGGGAGAAGAGACCCAGTACTTC. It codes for CASSPLAGEETQYF. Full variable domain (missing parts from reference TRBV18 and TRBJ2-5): NAGVMQNPRHLVRRRGQEARLRCSPMKGHSHVYWYRQLPEEGLKFMVYLQKENIIDESGMPKERFSAEFPKEGPSILRIQQVVRGDSAAYFCASSPLAGEETQYFGPGTRLLVL.

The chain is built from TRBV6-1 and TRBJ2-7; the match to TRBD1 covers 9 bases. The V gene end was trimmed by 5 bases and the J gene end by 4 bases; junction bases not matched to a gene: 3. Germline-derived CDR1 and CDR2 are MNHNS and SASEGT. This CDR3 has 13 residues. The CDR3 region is CASSRDRVYEQYF. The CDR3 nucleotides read TGTGCCAGCAGTCGGGACAGGGTTTACGAGCAGTACTTC.

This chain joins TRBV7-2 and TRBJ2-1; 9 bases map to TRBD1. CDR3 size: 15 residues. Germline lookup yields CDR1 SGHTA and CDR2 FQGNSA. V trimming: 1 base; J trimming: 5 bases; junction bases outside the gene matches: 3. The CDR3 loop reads CASSLGGQGHNEQFF. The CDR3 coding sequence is TGTGCCAGCAGCTTAGGGGGACAGGGTCACAATGAGCAGTTCTTC.

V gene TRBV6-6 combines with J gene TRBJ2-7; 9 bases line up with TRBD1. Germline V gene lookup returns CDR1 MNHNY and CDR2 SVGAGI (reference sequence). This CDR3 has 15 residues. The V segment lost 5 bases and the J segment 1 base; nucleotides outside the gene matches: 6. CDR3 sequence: CASSDMTGGSYEQYF. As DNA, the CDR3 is TGTGCCAGCAGTGACATGACAGGGGGTTCCTACGAGCAGTACTTC.

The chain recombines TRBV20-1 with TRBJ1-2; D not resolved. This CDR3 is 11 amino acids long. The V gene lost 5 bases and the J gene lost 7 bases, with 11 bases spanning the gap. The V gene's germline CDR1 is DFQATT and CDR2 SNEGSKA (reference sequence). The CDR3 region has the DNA TGCAGTGCTCCCTGGCTTGGTGGCTACACCTTC. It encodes CSAPWLGGYTF.

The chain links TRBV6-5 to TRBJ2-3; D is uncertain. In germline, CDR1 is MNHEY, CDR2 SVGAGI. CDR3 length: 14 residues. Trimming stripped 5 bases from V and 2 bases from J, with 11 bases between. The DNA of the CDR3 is TGTGCCAGCAGTGAACTACCTGCCACAGATACGCAGTATTTT. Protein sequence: CASSELPATDTQYF.

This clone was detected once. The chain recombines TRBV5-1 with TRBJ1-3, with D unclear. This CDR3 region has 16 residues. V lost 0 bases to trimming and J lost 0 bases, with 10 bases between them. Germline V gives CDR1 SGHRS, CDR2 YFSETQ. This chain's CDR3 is CASSLGPGNSGNTIYF. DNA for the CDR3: TGCGCCAGCAGCTTGGGTCCCGGTAACTCTGGAAACACCATATATTTT.

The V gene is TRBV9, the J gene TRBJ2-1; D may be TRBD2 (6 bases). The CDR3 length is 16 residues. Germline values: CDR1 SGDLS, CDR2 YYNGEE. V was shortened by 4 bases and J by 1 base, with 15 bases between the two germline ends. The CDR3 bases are TGTGCCAGCAGCCGCCGCGGGGATTTATCCTACAATGAGCAGTTCTTC. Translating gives CASSRRGDLSYNEQFF.

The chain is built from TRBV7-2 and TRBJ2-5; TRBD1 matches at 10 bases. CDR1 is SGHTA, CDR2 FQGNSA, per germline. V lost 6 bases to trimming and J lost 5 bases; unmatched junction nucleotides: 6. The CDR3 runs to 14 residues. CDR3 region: CASRMTGGSETQYF. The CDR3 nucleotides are TGTGCCAGCAGAATGACAGGGGGCTCGGAGACCCAGTACTTC.

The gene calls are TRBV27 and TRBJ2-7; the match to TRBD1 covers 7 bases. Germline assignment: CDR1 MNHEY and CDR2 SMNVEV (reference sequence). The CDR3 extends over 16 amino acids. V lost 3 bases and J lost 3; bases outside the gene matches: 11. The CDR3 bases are TGTGCCAGCAGTTTGTCCGGGACAGTCGGTGTCTACGAGCAGTACTTC. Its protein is CASSLSGTVGVYEQYF.

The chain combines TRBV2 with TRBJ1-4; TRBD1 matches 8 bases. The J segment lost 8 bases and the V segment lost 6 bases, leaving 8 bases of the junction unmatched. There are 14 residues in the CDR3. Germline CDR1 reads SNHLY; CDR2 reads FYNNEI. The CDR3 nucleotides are TGTGCCAGCAGCCGGACAGGGTTCAGCGAAAAACTGTTTTTT. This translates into CASSRTGFSEKLFF.

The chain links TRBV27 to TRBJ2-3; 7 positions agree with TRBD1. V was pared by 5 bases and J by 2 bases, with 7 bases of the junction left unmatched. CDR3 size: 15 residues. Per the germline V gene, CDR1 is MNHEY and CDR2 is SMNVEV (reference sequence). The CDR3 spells CASSPGTVVTDTQYF. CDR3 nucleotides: TGTGCCAGCAGTCCCGGGACAGTGGTCACAGATACGCAGTATTTT.

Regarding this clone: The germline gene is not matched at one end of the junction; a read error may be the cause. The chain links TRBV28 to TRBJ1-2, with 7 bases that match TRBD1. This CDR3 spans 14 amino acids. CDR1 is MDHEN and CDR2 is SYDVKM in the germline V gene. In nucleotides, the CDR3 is TGTGCCAGCAGACCCTTAGACAGGGTGACTAGGGCGGACTTC. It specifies CASRPLDRVTRADF.

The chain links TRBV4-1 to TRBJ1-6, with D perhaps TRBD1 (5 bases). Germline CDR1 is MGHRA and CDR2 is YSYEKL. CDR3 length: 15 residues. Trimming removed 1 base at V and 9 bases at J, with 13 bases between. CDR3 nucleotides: TGCGCCAGCAGCCAAGGGTCTGGGGGGACTTCACCCCTCCACTTT. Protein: CASSQGSGGTSPLHF.